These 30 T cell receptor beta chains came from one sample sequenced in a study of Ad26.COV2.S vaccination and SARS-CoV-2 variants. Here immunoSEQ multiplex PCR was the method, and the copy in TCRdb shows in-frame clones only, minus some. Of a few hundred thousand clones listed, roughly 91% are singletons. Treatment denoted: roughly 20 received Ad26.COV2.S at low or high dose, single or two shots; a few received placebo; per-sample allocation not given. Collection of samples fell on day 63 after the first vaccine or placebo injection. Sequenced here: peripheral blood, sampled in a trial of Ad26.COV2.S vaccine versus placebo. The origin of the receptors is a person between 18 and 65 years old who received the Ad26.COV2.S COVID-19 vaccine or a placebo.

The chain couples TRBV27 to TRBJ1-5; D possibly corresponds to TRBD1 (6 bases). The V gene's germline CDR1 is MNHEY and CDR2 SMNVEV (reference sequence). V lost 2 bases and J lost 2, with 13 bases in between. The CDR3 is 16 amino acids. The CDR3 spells CASSLVAGGGNQPQHF. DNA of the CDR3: TGTGCCAGCAGTTTAGTAGCGGGGGGCGGCAATCAGCCCCAGCATTTT.

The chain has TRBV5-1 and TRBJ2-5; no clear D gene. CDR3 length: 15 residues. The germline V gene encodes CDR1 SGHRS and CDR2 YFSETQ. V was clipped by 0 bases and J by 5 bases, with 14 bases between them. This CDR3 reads CASSLASVRMETQYF. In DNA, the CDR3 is TGCGCCAGCAGCTTGGCATCGGTCCGGATGGAGACCCAGTACTTC.

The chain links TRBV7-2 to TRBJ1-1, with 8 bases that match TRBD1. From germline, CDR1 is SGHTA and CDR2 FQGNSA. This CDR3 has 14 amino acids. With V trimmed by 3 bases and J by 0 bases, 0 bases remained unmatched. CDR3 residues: CASSLTGVNTEAFF. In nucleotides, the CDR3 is TGTGCCAGCAGCTTGACAGGGGTGAACACTGAAGCTTTCTTT.

The CDR3 sequence is CATSGQPLNQPQHF. CDR3 in DNA: TGTGCCACCAGCGGACAGCCACTCAATCAGCCCCAGCATTTT. V usage is TRBV15 and J usage is TRBJ1-5, with a tentative D call TRBD1 (6 bases). V was pared by 5 bases and J by 3 bases, with 11 bases between. The CDR3 totals 14 residues. Germline V gives CDR1 LNHNV, CDR2 YYDKDF (reference sequence).

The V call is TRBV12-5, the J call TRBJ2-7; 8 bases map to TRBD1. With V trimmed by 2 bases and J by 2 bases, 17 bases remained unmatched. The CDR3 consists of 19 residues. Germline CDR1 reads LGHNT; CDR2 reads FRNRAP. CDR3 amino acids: CASGLRRGEGQVFTYEQYF. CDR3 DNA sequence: TGTGCTAGTGGTTTGCGCCGAGGTGAGGGACAGGTGTTTACCTACGAGCAGTACTTC.

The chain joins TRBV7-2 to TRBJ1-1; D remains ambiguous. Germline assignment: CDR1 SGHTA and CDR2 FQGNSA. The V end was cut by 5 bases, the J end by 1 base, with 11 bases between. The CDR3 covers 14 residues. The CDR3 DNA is TGTGCCAGCAGCCCTAACCCGGGGAACACTGAAGCTTTCTTT. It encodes CASSPNPGNTEAFF. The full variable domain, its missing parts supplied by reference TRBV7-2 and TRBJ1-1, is GAGVSQSPSNKVTEKGKDVELRCDPISGHTALYWYRQSLGQGLEFLIYFQGNSAPDKSGLPSDRFSAERTGGSVSTLTIQRTQQEDSAVYLCASSPNPGNTEAFFGQGTRLTVV.

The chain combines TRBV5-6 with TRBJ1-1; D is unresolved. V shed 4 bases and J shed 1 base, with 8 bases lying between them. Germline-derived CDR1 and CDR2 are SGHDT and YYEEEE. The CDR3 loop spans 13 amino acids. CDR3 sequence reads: CASSPGWNTEAFF. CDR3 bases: TGTGCCAGCAGCCCGGGGTGGAACACTGAAGCTTTCTTT.

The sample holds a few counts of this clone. As DNA, the CDR3 is TGTGCCAGCAGCTTAGGACAGGGTAATCAGCCCCAGCATTTT. Translated, it gives CASSLGQGNQPQHF. The J gene is TRBJ1-5, the V gene TRBV7-8; 7 nucleotides align to TRBD1. This CDR3 has 14 amino acids. CDR1 and CDR2 from the germline V gene are SGHVS and FQNEAQ. Trimming at V came to 1 base and at J to 4 bases, leaving 1 base not matched to a gene. The full variable domain, its missing parts supplied by reference TRBV7-8 and TRBJ1-5, is GAGVSQSPRYKVAKRGQDVALRCDPISGHVSLFWYQQALGQGPEFLTYFQNEAQLDKSGLPSDRFFAERPEGSVSTLKIQRTQQEDSAVYLCASSLGQGNQPQHFGDGTRLSIL.

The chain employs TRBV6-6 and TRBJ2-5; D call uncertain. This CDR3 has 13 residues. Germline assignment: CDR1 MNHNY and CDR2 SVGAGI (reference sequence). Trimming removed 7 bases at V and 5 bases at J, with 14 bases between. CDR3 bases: TGTGCCAGCAACCCAAGAGGTGGGGAGACCCAGTACTTC. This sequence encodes CASNPRGGETQYF.

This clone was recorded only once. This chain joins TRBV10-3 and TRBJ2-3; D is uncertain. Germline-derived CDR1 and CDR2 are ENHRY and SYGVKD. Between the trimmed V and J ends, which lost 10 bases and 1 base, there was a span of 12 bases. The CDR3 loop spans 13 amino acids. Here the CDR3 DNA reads TGTGCCACATCTTTTTCTGGCACAGATACGCAGTATTTT. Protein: CATSFSGTDTQYF.

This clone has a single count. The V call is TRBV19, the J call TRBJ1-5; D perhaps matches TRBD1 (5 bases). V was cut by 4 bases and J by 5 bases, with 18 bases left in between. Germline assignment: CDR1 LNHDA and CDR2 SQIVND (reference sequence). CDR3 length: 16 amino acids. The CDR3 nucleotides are TGTGCCAGTAGTACGGGTCGGCAGGGCTTTTATCAGCCCCAGCATTTT. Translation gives CASSTGRQGFYQPQHF. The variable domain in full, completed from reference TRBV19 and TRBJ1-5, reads DGGITQSPKYLFRKEGQNVTLSCEQNLNHDAMYWYRQDPGQGLRLIYYSQIVNDFQKGDIAEGYSVSREKKESFPLTVTSAQKNPTAFYLCASSTGRQGFYQPQHFGDGTRLSIL.

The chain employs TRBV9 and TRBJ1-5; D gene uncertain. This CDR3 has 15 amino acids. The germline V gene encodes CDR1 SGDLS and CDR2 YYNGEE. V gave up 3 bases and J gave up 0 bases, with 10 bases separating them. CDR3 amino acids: CASSEGPYSNQPQHF. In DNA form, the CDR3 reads TGTGCCAGCAGCGAGGGTCCTTATAGCAATCAGCCCCAGCATTTT.

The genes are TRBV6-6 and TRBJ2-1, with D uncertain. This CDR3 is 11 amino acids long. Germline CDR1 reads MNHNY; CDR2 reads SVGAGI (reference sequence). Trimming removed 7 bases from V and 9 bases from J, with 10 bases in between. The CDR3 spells CASTEVGEQFF. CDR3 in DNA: TGTGCCAGCACGGAAGTGGGTGAGCAGTTCTTC.

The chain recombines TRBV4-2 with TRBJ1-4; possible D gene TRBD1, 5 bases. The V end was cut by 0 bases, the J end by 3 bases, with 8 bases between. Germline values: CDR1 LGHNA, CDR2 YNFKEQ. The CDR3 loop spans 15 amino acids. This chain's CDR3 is CASSQEDRPNEKLFF. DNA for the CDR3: TGTGCCAGCAGCCAAGAAGACAGACCTAATGAAAAACTGTTTTTT.

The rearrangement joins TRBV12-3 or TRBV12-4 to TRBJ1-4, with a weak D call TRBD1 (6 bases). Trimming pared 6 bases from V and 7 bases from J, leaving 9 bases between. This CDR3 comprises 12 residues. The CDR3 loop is CASSRQAEKLFF. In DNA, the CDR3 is TGTGCCAGCAGCAGACAGGCTGAAAAACTGTTTTTT.

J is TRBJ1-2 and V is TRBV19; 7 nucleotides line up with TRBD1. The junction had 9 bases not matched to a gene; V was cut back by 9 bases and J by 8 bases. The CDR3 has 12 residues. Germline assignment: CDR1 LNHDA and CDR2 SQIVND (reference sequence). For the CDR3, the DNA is TGTGCCAGCCTTACAGGGGCGCGGGGCTACACCTTC. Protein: CASLTGARGYTF.

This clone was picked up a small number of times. The CDR3 DNA sequence: TGTGCCAGTAGTATACTAGGACAGGGGACTCAGCCCCAGCATTTT. This codes for CASSILGQGTQPQHF. V is TRBV19 and J is TRBJ1-5, with 9 positions matching TRBD1. V lost 2 bases to trimming and J lost 6 bases; unmatched junction nucleotides: 5. The germline V gene has CDR1 LNHDA and CDR2 SQIVND (reference sequence). This CDR3 comprises 15 residues.

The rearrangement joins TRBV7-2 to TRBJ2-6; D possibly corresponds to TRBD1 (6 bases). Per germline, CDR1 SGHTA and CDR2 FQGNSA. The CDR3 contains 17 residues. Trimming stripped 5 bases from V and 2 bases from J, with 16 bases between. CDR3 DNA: TGTGCCAGCAGCCCCCGGTTAGCAGGGGCTGGGGCCAACGTCCTGACTTTC. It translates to CASSPRLAGAGANVLTF.

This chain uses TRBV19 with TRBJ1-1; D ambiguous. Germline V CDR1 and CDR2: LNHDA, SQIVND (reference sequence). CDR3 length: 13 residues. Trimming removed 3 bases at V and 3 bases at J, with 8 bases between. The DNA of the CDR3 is TGTGCCAGTAGTATTGGTGGGCACACTGAAGCTTTCTTT. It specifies CASSIGGHTEAFF. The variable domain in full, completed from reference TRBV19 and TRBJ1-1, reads DGGITQSPKYLFRKEGQNVTLSCEQNLNHDAMYWYRQDPGQGLRLIYYSQIVNDFQKGDIAEGYSVSREKKESFPLTVTSAQKNPTAFYLCASSIGGHTEAFFGQGTRLTVV.

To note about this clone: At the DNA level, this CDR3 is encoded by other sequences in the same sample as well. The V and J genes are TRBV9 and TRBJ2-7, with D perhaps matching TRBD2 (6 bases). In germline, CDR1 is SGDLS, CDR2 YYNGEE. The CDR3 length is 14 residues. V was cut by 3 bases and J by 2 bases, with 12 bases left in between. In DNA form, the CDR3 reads TGTGCCAGCAGCGCCCGGGACTCCCCCTACGAGCAGTACTTC. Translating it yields CASSARDSPYEQYF.

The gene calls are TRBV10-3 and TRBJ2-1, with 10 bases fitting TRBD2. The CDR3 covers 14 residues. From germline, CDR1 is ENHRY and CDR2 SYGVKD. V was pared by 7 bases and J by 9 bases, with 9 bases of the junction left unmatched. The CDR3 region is CAITPLAGVSEQFF. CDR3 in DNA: TGTGCCATCACCCCCCTAGCGGGGGTTAGTGAGCAGTTCTTC.

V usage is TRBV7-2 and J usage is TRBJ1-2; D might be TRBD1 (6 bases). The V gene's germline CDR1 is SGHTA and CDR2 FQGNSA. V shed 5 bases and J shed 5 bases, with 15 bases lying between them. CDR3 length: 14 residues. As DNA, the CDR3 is TGTGCCAGCAGCGATCGGACAGCGACATATGGCTACACCTTC. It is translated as CASSDRTATYGYTF. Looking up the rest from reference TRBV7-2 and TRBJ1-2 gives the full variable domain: GAGVSQSPSNKVTEKGKDVELRCDPISGHTALYWYRQSLGQGLEFLIYFQGNSAPDKSGLPSDRFSAERTGGSVSTLTIQRTQQEDSAVYLCASSDRTATYGYTFGSGTRLTVV.

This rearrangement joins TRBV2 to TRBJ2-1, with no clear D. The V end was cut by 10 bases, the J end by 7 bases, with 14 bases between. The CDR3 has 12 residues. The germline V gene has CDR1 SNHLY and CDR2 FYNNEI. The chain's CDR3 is CAILNPRNEQFF. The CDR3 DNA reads TGTGCCATCCTAAACCCCCGAAATGAGCAGTTCTTC.

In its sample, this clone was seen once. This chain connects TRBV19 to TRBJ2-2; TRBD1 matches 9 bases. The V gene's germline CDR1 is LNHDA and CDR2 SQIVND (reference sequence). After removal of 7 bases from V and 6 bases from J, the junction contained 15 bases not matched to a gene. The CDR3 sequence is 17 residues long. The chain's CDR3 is CASISLSPGQGPGELFF. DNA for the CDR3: TGTGCCAGTATATCCCTCAGTCCGGGACAGGGTCCCGGGGAGCTGTTTTTT.

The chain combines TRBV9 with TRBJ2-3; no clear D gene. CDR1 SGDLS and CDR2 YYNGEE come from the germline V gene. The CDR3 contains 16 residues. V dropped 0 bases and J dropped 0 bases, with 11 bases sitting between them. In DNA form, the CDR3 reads TGTGCCAGCAGCGTAGAGGGTGTCACTAGCACAGATACGCAGTATTTT. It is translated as CASSVEGVTSTDTQYF. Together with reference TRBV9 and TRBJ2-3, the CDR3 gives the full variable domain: DSGVTQTPKHLITATGQRVTLRCSPRSGDLSVYWYQQSLDQGLQFLIQYYNGEERAKGNILERFSAQQFPDLHSELNLSSLELGDSALYFCASSVEGVTSTDTQYFGPGTRLTVL.

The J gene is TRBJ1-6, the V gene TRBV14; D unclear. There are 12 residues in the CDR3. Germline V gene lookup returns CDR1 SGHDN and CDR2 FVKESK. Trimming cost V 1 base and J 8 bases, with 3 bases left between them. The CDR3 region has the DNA TGTGCCAGCAGCCAAGGAGATTCACCCCTCCACTTT. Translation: CASSQGDSPLHF.

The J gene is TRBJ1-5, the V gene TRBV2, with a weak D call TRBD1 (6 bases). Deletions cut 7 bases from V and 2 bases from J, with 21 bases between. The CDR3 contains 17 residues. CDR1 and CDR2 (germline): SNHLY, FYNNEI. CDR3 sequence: CASTAWRDMEGNQPQHF. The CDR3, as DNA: TGTGCCAGCACCGCGTGGCGGGACATGGAAGGCAATCAGCCCCAGCATTTT.

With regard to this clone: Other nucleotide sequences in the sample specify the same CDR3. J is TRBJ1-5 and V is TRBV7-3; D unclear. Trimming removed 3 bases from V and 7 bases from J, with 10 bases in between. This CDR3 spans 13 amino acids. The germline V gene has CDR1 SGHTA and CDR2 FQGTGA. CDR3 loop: CASSLTGGQPQHF. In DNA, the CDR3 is TGTGCCAGCAGCTTGACGGGCGGACAGCCCCAGCATTTT.

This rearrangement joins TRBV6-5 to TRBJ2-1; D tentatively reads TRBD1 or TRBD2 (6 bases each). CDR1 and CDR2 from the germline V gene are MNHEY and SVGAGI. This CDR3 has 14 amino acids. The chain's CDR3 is CATSGRGQGNEQFF. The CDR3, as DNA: TGTGCTACCTCAGGCCGGGGGCAAGGGAATGAGCAGTTCTTC.

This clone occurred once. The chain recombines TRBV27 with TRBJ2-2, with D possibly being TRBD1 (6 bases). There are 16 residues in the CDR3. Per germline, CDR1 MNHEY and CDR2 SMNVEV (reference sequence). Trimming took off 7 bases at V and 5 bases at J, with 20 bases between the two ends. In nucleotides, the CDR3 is TGTGCCAGCATATCCCCCCAGGGGTTTGGAACCGGGGAGCTGTTTTTT. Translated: CASISPQGFGTGELFF.